These 32 T cell receptor beta chains share one sample of origin, sequenced in a study of Graves' ophthalmopathy and Graves' hyperthyroidism. Amplifying from RNA transcripts, the study obtained TCR beta CDR3 regions. HTBI primers were employed in first-round RT-PCR, then a second-round multiplex PCR followed. In TCRdb, the multiplex PCR reads were re-called with MiXCR into one record per CDR3 protein. This table has 500,000 to 700,000 distinct CDR3 sequences, around a fifth appearing once. Sequencing used peripheral blood. The receptor source for this set is a woman aged 18 to 35 with stable Graves' hyperthyroidism. Some clones in this sample may be carry-over from other donors' samples.

The CDR3 DNA is TGTGCCAGTAGTACCCCTGGGGCCCTCCCCTACGAGCAGTACTTC. It is translated as CASSTPGALPYEQYF. The chain is built from TRBV19 and TRBJ2-7; TRBD1 might be the D (5 bases). Trimming cost V 4 bases and J 2 bases, with 15 bases left between them. This CDR3 comprises 15 residues. Germline CDR1 is LNHDA and CDR2 is SQIVND (reference sequence).

There are many counts of this clonotype. CDR3 sequence (DNA): TGTGCCAGCAGCCCCGGGCCGACGCCTTCCTACGAGCAGTACTTC. Translation gives CASSPGPTPSYEQYF. The J gene is TRBJ2-7, the V gene TRBV12-3 or TRBV12-4; no reliable D call. The CDR3 consists of 15 residues. The V gene lost 6 bases and the J gene lost 1 base, with 16 bases spanning the gap.

This clonotype was seen at least ten times. The rearrangement links TRBV20-1 to TRBJ1-2, with D possibly matching TRBD1 (5 bases). V lost 5 bases, J lost 1 base, and 11 bases lay in between. There are 13 residues in the CDR3. From germline, CDR1 is DFQATT and CDR2 SNEGSKA (reference sequence). For the CDR3, the DNA is TGCAGTGCTCGGCGGGGACTTAACTATGGCTACACCTTC. Translation: CSARRGLNYGYTF.

This clonotype was seen many times. The chain links TRBV6-5 to TRBJ2-7, with D perhaps TRBD1 (6 bases). Per germline, CDR1 MNHEY and CDR2 SVGAGI. Trimming took off 4 bases at V and 3 bases at J, with 13 bases between the two ends. The CDR3 sequence is 14 residues long. CDR3 nucleotides: TGTGCCAGCAGTTCCCCTTCGGACAGCTACGAGCAGTACTTC. This translates into CASSSPSDSYEQYF.

Of note for this clonotype: This clone may be a read error of a much larger clone one base away. The J gene is TRBJ2-5, the V gene TRBV11-2; D possibly uses TRBD1 or TRBD2 (6 bases each). This CDR3 region has 15 residues. CDR1 SGHAT and CDR2 FQNNGV come from the germline V gene. For the CDR3, the DNA is TGTGCCAGCAGCCCGGTAGGGGGGTCGGTCCGGACCAAGTACTTC. The encoded protein is CASSPVGGSVRTKYF.

Regarding this clonotype: The junction differs from germline at one of its ends, possibly a read error. This rearrangement joins TRBV14 to TRBJ2-5, with no clear D. The CDR3 has 11 amino acids. Germline V CDR1 and CDR2: SGHDN, FVKESK. For the CDR3, the DNA is TGTGCCAGCAGCGAGGAAGATACCCAGTACTTC. This sequence encodes CASSEEDTQYF.

This clonotype was recorded many times. The J gene is TRBJ2-7, the V gene TRBV19; 8 nucleotides match TRBD2. Looked up from germline, CDR1 is LNHDA and CDR2 is SQIVND (reference sequence). The trim removed 5 bases at V and 2 bases at J, leaving 5 bases unmatched. CDR3 length: 14 amino acids. The CDR3 sequence: CASSSASGPYEQYF. The CDR3 coding sequence is TGTGCCAGTAGTTCGGCTAGCGGGCCCTACGAGCAGTACTTC.

For this clonotype: A much more abundant neighbour one base away suggests this may be a read error. The V and J genes are TRBV12-3 or TRBV12-4 and TRBJ2-7, with D tentatively TRBD2 (6 bases). The CDR3 extends over 13 amino acids. Trimming shortened V by 6 bases and J by 5 bases, and 14 bases separated the two germline ends. CDR3 bases: TGTGCCAGCAGACGGACATGGGGGGACGAGCAGTACTTC. The encoded protein is CASRRTWGDEQYF.

This clonotype was counted at least ten times. This chain connects TRBV28 to TRBJ2-7; the match to TRBD1 covers 8 bases. Per the germline V gene, CDR1 is MDHEN and CDR2 is SYDVKM. The CDR3 totals 12 residues. The V gene end was trimmed by 6 bases and the J gene end by 6 bases; junction bases not matched to a gene: 4. CDR3 nucleotides: TGTGCCAGCAGGGACAGGGTTTCCGAGCAGTACTTC. This encodes CASRDRVSEQYF.

This clonotype was observed many times. The J gene is TRBJ2-5, the V gene TRBV28; D is possibly TRBD2 (5 bases). Trimming took off 2 bases at V and 2 bases at J, with 6 bases between the two ends. CDR1 is MDHEN and CDR2 is SYDVKM in the germline V gene. CDR3 size: 13 residues. CDR3 sequence reads: CASSLPGQETQYF. The CDR3 nucleotides read TGTGCCAGCAGTTTACCGGGACAAGAGACCCAGTACTTC.

The V and J genes are TRBV18 and TRBJ2-7, with 9 positions matching TRBD2. CDR1 is KGHSH, CDR2 LQKENI, per germline. The V gene end was trimmed by 3 bases and the J gene end by 7 bases; junction bases not matched to a gene: 13. The CDR3 has 16 residues. The CDR3 DNA reads as TGTGCCAGCTCACCGTCGACTAGCGGACCTTTATTAGAGCAGTACTTC. Residues: CASSPSTSGPLLEQYF.

This clonotype was detected a few times. This rearrangement joins TRBV28 to TRBJ2-7; D perhaps matches TRBD2 (6 bases). The CDR3 has 15 amino acids. Germline CDR1 and CDR2: MDHEN and SYDVKM. With 3 bases removed from V and 3 bases from J, the gap between germline ends came to 15 bases. The CDR3, as DNA: TGTGCCAGCAGTTTCTCTCGGGAGATCTGCTACGAGCAGTACTTC. Translated: CASSFSREICYEQYF.

The chain joins TRBV12-3 or TRBV12-4 to TRBJ2-7; the D gene is possibly TRBD2 (6 bases). Between the trimmed V and J ends, which lost 7 bases and 3 bases, there was a span of 16 bases. The CDR3 spans 14 residues. CDR3 DNA sequence: TGTGCCAGCACCCACGGGGGATCCTACTACGAGCAGTACTTC. Its translation: CASTHGGSYYEQYF.

This clonotype was seen ten or more times. The rearrangement joins TRBV27 to TRBJ2-7; maybe TRBD1 (5 bases). Germline V gene sequence: CDR1 MNHEY, CDR2 SMNVEV (reference sequence). V was cut by 3 bases and J by 6 bases, with 15 bases left in between. There are 14 residues in the CDR3. Here the CDR3 reads CASSLMGRVREQYF. CDR3 coding DNA: TGTGCCAGCAGTTTGATGGGCAGGGTGCGCGAGCAGTACTTC.

This clonotype was counted many times. The rearrangement uses TRBV5-1 and TRBJ2-7; maybe TRBD2 (5 bases). V dropped 0 bases and J dropped 7 bases, with 17 bases sitting between them. This CDR3 has 15 amino acids. Per germline, CDR1 SGHRS and CDR2 YFSETQ. The CDR3 DNA follows: TGCGCCAGCAGCTTGGGAGCTAGCCTCCGGGGAGAGCAGTACTTC. Translated, it gives CASSLGASLRGEQYF.

V usage is TRBV28 and J usage is TRBJ2-5; D uncertain. In germline, CDR1 is MDHEN, CDR2 SYDVKM. Trimming removed 2 bases from V and 3 bases from J, with 13 bases in between. The length of the CDR3 is 15 residues. This CDR3 is CASSLTDLAEETQYF. Written as DNA, the CDR3 is TGTGCCAGCAGTTTAACAGACCTGGCGGAAGAGACCCAGTACTTC.

Many counts were recorded for this clonotype. The chain combines TRBV20-1 with TRBJ2-5, with D perhaps TRBD2 (6 bases). This CDR3 has 15 amino acids. Germline loops: CDR1 DFQATT, CDR2 SNEGSKA (reference sequence). Trimming pared 1 base from V and 2 bases from J, leaving 14 bases between. The CDR3 region has the DNA TGCAGTGCTAGAGGCCCCCCGGGACTTCAAGAGACCCAGTACTTC. Protein product: CSARGPPGLQETQYF.

The chain joins TRBV29-1 to TRBJ1-1; the D gene is possibly TRBD1 (5 bases). The CDR3 is 12 residues long. The germline CDR1 and CDR2 sequences are SQVTM and ANQGSEA. V dropped 7 bases and J dropped 0 bases, with 9 bases sitting between them. CDR3 in amino acids: CSGGGMNTEAFF. In DNA form, the CDR3 reads TGCAGCGGGGGCGGAATGAACACTGAAGCTTTCTTT. The complete variable domain, with remaining parts taken from reference TRBV29-1 and TRBJ1-1, reads SAVISQKPSRDICQRGTSLTIQCQVDSQVTMMFWYRQQPGQSLTLIATANQGSEATYESGFVIDKFPISRPNLTFSTLTVSNMSPEDSSIYLCSGGGMNTEAFFGQGTRLTVV.

The chain uses TRBV18 and TRBJ2-7, with D possibly TRBD2 on 6 matching bases. The CDR3 has 15 residues. V was clipped by 6 bases and J by 2 bases, with 17 bases between them. CDR1 is KGHSH and CDR2 is LQKENI in the germline V gene. CDR3: CASSSKGGPPYEQYF. CDR3 coding DNA: TGTGCCAGCTCCTCAAAAGGAGGGCCACCCTACGAGCAGTACTTC.

This clonotype occurred a few times. This rearrangement joins TRBV7-8 to TRBJ2-2; D may match TRBD1 or TRBD2 (5 bases each). Trimming took 5 bases from V and 0 from J, leaving 13 bases between them. The CDR3 runs to 16 residues. Germline V gene data show CDR1 as SGHVS and CDR2 as FQNEAQ. CDR3 sequence reads: CASSARRDPNTGELFF. In DNA form, the CDR3 reads TGTGCCAGCAGCGCCAGACGGGACCCGAACACCGGGGAGCTGTTTTTT. The whole variable domain, filled in from reference TRBV7-8 and TRBJ2-2, reads GAGVSQSPRYKVAKRGQDVALRCDPISGHVSLFWYQQALGQGPEFLTYFQNEAQLDKSGLPSDRFFAERPEGSVSTLKIQRTQQEDSAVYLCASSARRDPNTGELFFGEGSRLTVL.

This rearrangement joins TRBV6-1 to TRBJ2-2; 8 bases are a match to TRBD1. The CDR3 consists of 14 residues. J was trimmed by 6 bases and V by 3 bases; bases with no gene match: 3. The germline V gene encodes CDR1 MNHNS and CDR2 SASEGT. CDR3 amino acids: CASSETGEAGELFF. As DNA, the CDR3 is TGTGCCAGCAGTGAGACAGGGGAGGCCGGGGAGCTGTTTTTT.

The V call is TRBV29-1, the J call TRBJ2-5, with TRBD2 matching 12 bases. Per germline, CDR1 SQVTM and CDR2 ANQGSEA. The CDR3 contains 14 residues. V shed 2 bases, J shed 5 bases, and the junction held 3 bases outside the gene matches. CDR3 sequence reads: CSVETLAGGETQYF. The CDR3 DNA reads as TGCAGCGTTGAAACACTAGCGGGGGGTGAGACCCAGTACTTC.

The chain couples TRBV4-1 to TRBJ2-7; TRBD2 matches 7 bases. Trimming took 0 bases from V and 7 from J; bases not matched to a gene: 9. Germline lookup yields CDR1 MGHRA and CDR2 YSYEKL. The CDR3 runs 15 residues. This CDR3 is CASSQDWRGTGEQYF. CDR3 bases: TGCGCCAGCAGCCAAGACTGGCGGGGGACGGGGGAGCAGTACTTC.

The sample holds many counts of this clonotype. The rearrangement joins TRBV24-1 to TRBJ2-5; unclear D gene. The V gene's germline CDR1 is KGHDR and CDR2 SFDVKD. The CDR3 contains 13 residues. V lost 9 bases to trimming and J lost 0 bases, with 10 bases between them. The DNA for the CDR3 is TGTGCCACCTCCTCCGAGTACCAAGAGACCCAGTACTTC. Protein product: CATSSEYQETQYF.

Ten or more counts support this clonotype. V and J are TRBV5-1 and TRBJ1-2; tentatively, D is TRBD1 (5 bases). Trimming left V 4 bases short and J 3 bases short, with 13 bases between. The CDR3 is 14 residues long. Looked up from germline, CDR1 is SGHRS and CDR2 is YFSETQ. The CDR3 DNA sequence: TGCGCCAGCAGCAAAGGGACGGAGCACTATGGCTACACCTTC. Protein sequence: CASSKGTEHYGYTF.

There are many counts of this clonotype. V usage is TRBV6-1 and J usage is TRBJ1-2; possibly TRBD1 for D (5 bases). The CDR3 is 17 residues long. V was trimmed by 3 bases and J by 7 bases, leaving 24 bases between them. Germline V gene lookup returns CDR1 MNHNS and CDR2 SASEGT. This CDR3 reads CASSERRQGRIEFGYTF. The CDR3 DNA reads TGTGCCAGCAGTGAGCGGAGGCAGGGACGAATTGAATTTGGCTACACCTTC.

The V and J genes are TRBV2 and TRBJ2-5; D ambiguous. The V end lost 10 bases, the J end lost 1 base, and 13 bases lay between the germline ends. Germline values: CDR1 SNHLY, CDR2 FYNNEI. There are 13 residues in the CDR3. CDR3 bases: TGTGCCAACAAAACTGCCCCCCAAGAGACCCAGTACTTC. Encoded protein: CANKTAPQETQYF.

This clonotype was counted many times. This sequence joins TRBV11-2 and TRBJ2-5; 8 nucleotides match TRBD2. Looked up from germline, CDR1 is SGHAT and CDR2 is FQNNGV. The ends lost 5 bases at V and 3 bases at J; junction bases unmatched: 11. This CDR3 comprises 16 residues. In DNA form, the CDR3 reads TGTGCCAGCAGCCCATGGGGGAAAGCGGGGGAAGAGACCCAGTACTTC. This translates into CASSPWGKAGEETQYF.

This clonotype showed up many times. The chain carries TRBV24-1 and TRBJ1-1, with TRBD1 matching 9 bases. Unmatched junction bases numbered 2, after V lost 3 bases and J lost 1 base. This CDR3 region has 15 residues. Germline assignment: CDR1 KGHDR and CDR2 SFDVKD. The CDR3 loop is CATSDGTGQNTEAFF. CDR3 nucleotides: TGTGCCACCAGTGATGGGACAGGGCAGAACACTGAAGCTTTCTTT.

A word on this clonotype: This may be a read error: a much more frequent sequence differs by one nucleotide. The CDR3: CASSYRSGEEEQYF. DNA of the CDR3: TGTGCCAGCAGTTACCGATCGGGGGAGGAAGAGCAGTACTTC. The rearrangement uses TRBV12-3 or TRBV12-4 and TRBJ2-7; a possible D gene is TRBD2 (6 bases). The CDR3 loop spans 14 amino acids. The V and J ends lost 4 bases and 7 bases respectively, with 17 bases between them.

This clonotype was observed many times. The chain links TRBV10-3 to TRBJ1-6, with D perhaps matching TRBD1 (5 bases). The CDR3 runs 14 residues. Germline V gene lookup returns CDR1 ENHRY and CDR2 SYGVKD. Trimming stripped 3 bases from V and 9 bases from J, with 12 bases between. The CDR3 DNA sequence: TGTGCCATCAGTGAAGACAGACTGGGTTCACCCCTCCACTTT. Translation: CAISEDRLGSPLHF.

This chain links TRBV6-2 or TRBV6-3 with TRBJ2-2; 12 bases are shared with TRBD2. CDR1 and CDR2 (germline): MNHEY, SVGEGT. There are 19 residues in the CDR3. The V segment lost 0 bases and the J segment 2 bases; nucleotides outside the gene matches: 7. CDR3 DNA: TGTGCCAGCAGTTACTCCCACTCCGGACTAGCGGGAAACACCGGGGAGCTGTTTTTT. Translated, it gives CASSYSHSGLAGNTGELFF.